Below are 9 T cell receptor beta chains sequenced from a single sample in a study of human T cells and chemical hapten exposure (dated by TCRdb to the early 2020s). The time point label here, explained by the study, means: patch test 2, 6 weeks after DPC sensitization. The treatment or condition label on this specimen signifies: therapeutic diphenylcyclopropenone sensitization with weekly scalp DPC. The library relied on RACE. Sequencing took place on a NextSeq 500. TCRdb passed the public sequencing reads through fastp at Q25 and MiXCR, retaining productive beta sequences. Here each entry gathers all rows of one CDR3 protein and keeps the most common genes and DNA. The sample records more than 80,000 distinct CDR3 sequences, about 10% of which are singletons. The top ten hold around 4.7% of the sample. Sequences were derived from whole blood, sampled in connection with sensitization to the hapten diphenylcyclopropenone (DPC). The origin of the receptors is a woman aged 45-65 years with alopecia areata. Some clones in this sample may be carry-over from other donors' samples.

This clonotype was seen many times. The chain is built from TRBV7-2 and TRBJ2-1; perhaps TRBD1 as D (6 bases). The ends were cut back, 2 bases at V and 7 bases at J, with 6 bases in the middle. Germline loops: CDR1 SGHTA, CDR2 FQGNSA. This CDR3 has 12 amino acids. The chain's CDR3 is CASSLRGNEQFF. In nucleotides, the CDR3 is TGTGCCAGCAGCTTAAGGGGGAATGAGCAGTTCTTC.

The chain has TRBV28 and TRBJ2-3; the D call may be TRBD1 or TRBD2 (5 bases each). Germline CDR1 is MDHEN and CDR2 is SYDVKM. This CDR3 spans 15 amino acids. V was cut by 5 bases and J by 3 bases, with 15 bases left in between. The CDR3 DNA is TGTGCCAGCAGTCTGATAGGCAGGGAGACAGATACGCAGTATTTT. Translating it yields CASSLIGRETDTQYF.

This clonotype was counted many times. The V call is TRBV18, the J call TRBJ2-7; possibly TRBD1 or TRBD2 for D (5 bases each). V gave up 3 bases and J gave up 4 bases, with 22 bases separating them. The CDR3 extends over 17 amino acids. The germline V gene has CDR1 KGHSH and CDR2 LQKENI. CDR3 protein: CASSPGAGLGEFYEQYF. In DNA, the CDR3 is TGTGCCAGCTCACCCGGGGCAGGGCTCGGCGAATTTTACGAGCAGTACTTC. Full variable domain (remainder filled in from reference TRBV18 and TRBJ2-7): NAGVMQNPRHLVRRRGQEARLRCSPMKGHSHVYWYRQLPEEGLKFMVYLQKENIIDESGMPKERFSAEFPKEGPSILRIQQVVRGDSAAYFCASSPGAGLGEFYEQYFGPGTRLTVT.

The chain links TRBV12-3 or TRBV12-4 to TRBJ2-3; 12 bases fit TRBD2. V trimming: 7 bases; J trimming: 2 bases; junction bases outside the gene matches: 7. The CDR3 has 16 residues. In nucleotides, the CDR3 is TGTGCCAGCACGACTAGCGGGAGAATGAACACAGATACGCAGTATTTT. It specifies CASTTSGRMNTDTQYF.

This clonotype has a count of ten or more. The chain combines TRBV29-1 with TRBJ2-3, with D possibly being TRBD2 (5 bases). The length of the CDR3 is 15 residues. Looked up from germline, CDR1 is SQVTM and CDR2 is ANQGSEA. With 1 base removed from V and 3 bases from J, the gap between germline ends came to 14 bases. CDR3 amino acids: CSVEGSGEATDTQYF. The CDR3, as DNA: TGCAGCGTTGAAGGCAGCGGAGAGGCGACAGATACGCAGTATTTT.

Note on this clonotype: It is likely a read error, because the conserved phenylalanine at the end of the CDR3 is missing. The CDR3 DNA follows: TGTGCCAGCTCACCCCTCGGCGGGGACACTGAAGCTTTCTTA. This gives the protein CASSPLGGDTEAFL. The chain employs TRBV18 and TRBJ1-1; no definite D call. V dropped 3 bases and J dropped 3 bases, with 11 bases sitting between them. The CDR3 has 14 amino acids. Germline loops: CDR1 KGHSH, CDR2 LQKENI.

This clonotype was counted many times. This chain joins TRBV2 and TRBJ2-2, with D perhaps being TRBD1 or TRBD2 (5 bases each). Trimming stripped 7 bases from V and 3 bases from J, with 12 bases between. Germline V gives CDR1 SNHLY, CDR2 FYNNEI. The CDR3 has 14 amino acids. CDR3 DNA: TGTGCCAGCATAAGTGAGGGGTACACCGGGGAGCTGTTTTTT. It codes for CASISEGYTGELFF.

This sequence joins TRBV3-1 and TRBJ2-2; D uncertain. This CDR3 region has 15 residues. V dropped 1 base and J dropped 0 bases, with 6 bases sitting between them. Germline lookup yields CDR1 LGHDT and CDR2 YNNKEL (reference sequence). This CDR3 reads CASSQAGPNTGELFF. CDR3 sequence (DNA): TGTGCCAGCAGCCAAGCAGGCCCGAACACCGGGGAGCTGTTTTTT. The full variable domain, with the rest looked up from reference TRBV3-1 and TRBJ2-2, is DTAVSQTPKYLVTQMGNDKSIKCEQNLGHDTMYWYKQDSKKFLKIMFSYNNKELIINETVPNRFSPKSPDKAHLNLHINSLELGDSAVYFCASSQAGPNTGELFFGEGSRLTVL.

This clonotype was observed many times. The rearrangement joins TRBV7-9 to TRBJ2-1, with 13 bases fitting TRBD2. The V gene end was trimmed by 5 bases and the J gene end by 2 bases; junction bases not matched to a gene: 6. Germline assignment: CDR1 SEHNR and CDR2 FQNEAQ (reference sequence). The CDR3 totals 17 residues. In DNA, the CDR3 is TGTGCCAGCAGCACCACTAGCGGGAGGGCCACCTACAATGAGCAGTTCTTC. It translates to CASSTTSGRATYNEQFF.